This paragraph reports one TCR beta chain. As yet, its antigen is unknown. This entry belongs to a study of graft-versus-host responses after intestinal transplantation. In the study overall: The study gave all recipients anti-thymocyte globulin induction, then tacrolimus and steroids for 2 to 3 years.

CDR1 is SGHNT and CDR2 is YYREEE in the germline V gene (reference sequence). The CDR3 extends over 16 amino acids. The V and J ends lost 4 bases and 10 bases respectively, with 21 bases between them. Study conclusions and caveats: Analysis identified GvH clones in recipient marrow, with some appearing first in ileum or blood.

Clones were read by immunoSEQ multiplex PCR, and TCRdb kept only the in-frame ones, dropping some. Among 88,000 or so clones listed, around 90% were seen once. The chain employs TRBV5-4 and TRBJ1-6; D is perhaps TRBD1 (6 bases). The clonotype was recovered from a human donor who received an intestinal transplant. Here the sequenced sample was unstimulated CD4+ T cells sorted from spleen or lymph node cells, taken before intestinal transplant. The CDR3 here is CASSPGQTSPRSPLHF. CDR3 coding DNA: TGTGCCAGCAGCCCAGGACAGACATCCCCACGGTCACCCCTCCACTTT. The full variable domain, rest sourced from reference TRBV5-4 and TRBJ1-6, is ETGVTQSPTHLIKTRGQQVTLRCSSQSGHNTVSWYQQALGQGPQFIFQYYREEENGRGNFPPRFSGLQFPNYSSELNVNALELDDSALYLCASSPGQTSPRSPLHFGNGTRLTVT.